What follows is one T cell receptor (beta chain) and its context. Its specificity is not known. These data are taken from a study of T cells expressing NK-cell markers. The CDR3 length is 16 residues. The germline CDR1 and CDR2 sequences are SQVTM and ANQGSEA. With the 5' RACE reads reprocessed, TCRdb shows one record per CDR3 protein and no DNA. Here the sample table reports a few hundred thousand distinct CDR3 sequences. Study findings and constraints: About six donors showed dominant NKG2C+ clonotypes comprising about 1.0-7.5% of their CD8+ T cells. The leading position in the CD3+CD56-NKG2C+ fraction of several donors also went to these clonotypes.

The sequence was obtained from a young man in good health. V is TRBV29-1 and J is TRBJ2-1; TCRdb returns TRBD1, unconfirmable since there is no DNA. Sequenced input: blood T cells: a sorted CD56 or NKG2C T cell subset, CD4+ or CD8+ T cells, or bulk PBMC T cells (not recorded which). CDR3 amino acids: CSVEGSRDRTYNEQFF.